In its sample, the clone carrying this T cell receptor beta chain was seen many times. Germline lookup yields CDR1 SQVTM and CDR2 ANQGSEA. Trimming took 4 bases from V and 7 from J; bases not matched to a gene: 15. This CDR3 comprises 15 residues. Donors with ophthalmopathy: moderate-to-severe activity, CAS ≥3, NOSPECS ≥4, duration under 3 months. The authors used Ficoll-Paque density gradient centrifugation to separate PBMCs. The input was roughly 10 ml of fresh peripheral blood. TCR beta CDR3 regions were amplified from RNA transcripts. First-round RT-PCR used HTBI primers; second-round multiplex PCR followed. TCRdb itself ran the multiplex PCR reads through MiXCR, one entry per CDR3 protein. The sample has about 220,000 distinct CDR3 sequences, 20% to 25% seen once. The entry originates in a study of Graves' ophthalmopathy and Graves' hyperthyroidism.

The sequence was collected from a woman in her forties or fifties with Graves' ophthalmopathy. This chain joins TRBV29-1 and TRBJ2-7; 8 bases line up with TRBD2. The sequenced sample consisted of peripheral blood. Written as DNA, the CDR3 is TGCAGCGTTGGGCCAGGGCGGGAGGCAACCCAAGAGCAGTACTTC. It translates to CSVGPGREATQEQYF.